The 21 T cell receptor beta chains given below trace back to one sample, sequenced in a study of patients and donors after allogeneic stem cell transplantation. TCRdb recomputed calls from the RT-PCR reads with MiXCR, one row per CDR3 protein. This table has about 960,000 distinct CDR3 sequences, about 20% appearing once. The sample consisted of blood, either unsorted or a sorted T cell fraction (not recorded which). The receptor source for this set is a human donor who was either an allogeneic HSCT recipient or a stem cell or donor lymphocyte infusion donor (not recorded which). It is not recorded whose cells these are; they may come from a transplant donor.

This clonotype was seen only a few times. The V call is TRBV6-5, the J call TRBJ1-1; D perhaps matches TRBD1 (6 bases). The CDR3 is made up of 15 amino acids. CDR1 MNHEY and CDR2 SVGAGI come from the germline V gene. Trimming cost V 6 bases and J 6 bases, with 20 bases left between them. The CDR3 spells CASSYPPGVGAEAFF. CDR3 nucleotide sequence: TGTGCCAGCAGCTACCCGCCAGGGGTAGGAGCTGAAGCTTTCTTT.

The chain is built from TRBV10-3 and TRBJ2-7; D is perhaps TRBD2 (7 bases). The ends were cut back, 6 bases at V and 5 bases at J, with 20 bases in the middle. The germline gives CDR1 ENHRY, CDR2 SYGVKD. The CDR3 has 15 amino acids. CDR3 protein: CAIRTQTGGLNEQYF. Written as DNA, the CDR3 is TGTGCCATCAGGACCCAAACCGGGGGGCTTAACGAGCAGTACTTC.

This clonotype was picked up a small number of times. The chain uses TRBV11-2 and TRBJ2-3; D not certain. The CDR3 extends over 15 amino acids. CDR1 and CDR2 from the germline V gene are SGHAT and FQNNGV. The ends were cut back, 1 base at V and 2 bases at J, with 10 bases in the middle. CDR3 nucleotide sequence: TGTGCCAGCAGCTTAGTAAGAGACCACACAGATACGCAGTATTTT. Encoded protein: CASSLVRDHTDTQYF.

This clonotype was detected a few times. The chain carries TRBV9 and TRBJ1-1; maybe TRBD1 (5 bases). CDR1 is SGDLS and CDR2 is YYNGEE in the germline V gene. The CDR3 extends over 17 amino acids. Between the trimmed V and J ends, which lost 3 bases and 0 bases, there was a span of 18 bases. The chain's CDR3 is CASSARDGFFLNTEAFF. CDR3 nucleotides: TGTGCCAGCAGCGCCCGGGACGGCTTTTTTCTGAACACTGAAGCTTTCTTT.

This clonotype was detected a few times. This chain joins TRBV5-1 and TRBJ2-3; 8 nucleotides match TRBD1. Germline-derived CDR1 and CDR2 are SGHRS and YFSETQ. The CDR3 runs to 17 residues. With V trimmed by 4 bases and J by 2 bases, 12 bases remained unmatched. The DNA for the CDR3 is TGCGCCAGCAGCACCCGACAGGGGAAGCTTAACACAGATACGCAGTATTTT. Its protein is CASSTRQGKLNTDTQYF. Full variable domain (missing parts from reference TRBV5-1 and TRBJ2-3): KAGVTQTPRYLIKTRGQQVTLSCSPISGHRSVSWYQQTPGQGLQFLFEYFSETQRNKGNFPGRFSGRQFSNSRSEMNVSTLELGDSALYLCASSTRQGKLNTDTQYFGPGTRLTVL.

The gene calls are TRBV12-3 or TRBV12-4 and TRBJ1-1; D possibly corresponds to TRBD1 (5 bases). This CDR3 has 16 amino acids. The V gene lost 3 bases and the J gene lost 4 bases, with 18 bases spanning the gap. CDR3 sequence: CASSLKGRRTATEAFF. For the CDR3, the DNA is TGTGCCAGCAGTTTGAAGGGGCGCAGGACGGCCACTGAAGCTTTCTTT.

There are a few counts of this clonotype. The rearrangement joins TRBV25-1 to TRBJ2-3, with 12 bases fitting TRBD2. The CDR3 has 14 amino acids. V lost 8 bases, J lost 4 bases, and 4 bases stayed unmatched. Germline CDR1 and CDR2: MGHDK and SYGVNS. The CDR3 DNA reads TGTGCCAGCGCCCTAGCGGGAGGGCCAGATACGCAGTATTTT. It translates to CASALAGGPDTQYF.

This clonotype was seen a handful of times. The V and J genes are TRBV11-3 and TRBJ2-2; TRBD1 is a possible D gene (5 bases). CDR1 SGHNT and CDR2 YENEEA come from the germline V gene. Trimming shortened V by 7 bases and J by 6 bases, and 9 bases separated the two germline ends. The CDR3 has 12 residues. The CDR3 coding sequence is TGTGCCAGCACCTCAGGGCCCGGGGAGCTGTTTTTT. This codes for CASTSGPGELFF.

The table lists this clonotype with a count of one. The chain uses TRBV7-9 and TRBJ2-3; no clear D gene. Trimming shortened V by 5 bases and J by 4 bases, and 10 bases separated the two germline ends. This CDR3 is built from 13 residues. Germline-derived CDR1 and CDR2 are SEHNR and FQNEAQ (reference sequence). DNA of the CDR3: TGTGCCAGCAGCCAAGTGGTAGCAGATACGCAGTATTTT. Translating gives CASSQVVADTQYF.

At least ten counts were recorded for this clonotype. The chain has TRBV12-3 or TRBV12-4 and TRBJ2-2; D not resolved. This CDR3 is 14 amino acids long. Trimming left V 6 bases short and J 1 base short, with 9 bases between. This CDR3 reads CASSPLLNTGELFF. In DNA, the CDR3 is TGTGCCAGCAGCCCTTTATTGAACACCGGGGAGCTGTTTTTT.

The table lists this clonotype with a few counts. V gene TRBV12-3 or TRBV12-4 combines with J gene TRBJ1-1, with D perhaps matching TRBD1 (6 bases). The V and J ends lost 10 bases and 6 bases respectively, with 15 bases between them. This CDR3 has 12 residues. CDR3 protein: CATRGRGSEAFF. CDR3 DNA: TGTGCCACCCGGGGAAGGGGGTCTGAAGCTTTCTTT.

The table lists this clonotype with a few counts. This chain connects TRBV5-1 to TRBJ2-5; 7 bases are shared with TRBD1. From germline, CDR1 is SGHRS and CDR2 YFSETQ. V lost 7 bases to trimming and J lost 5 bases; unmatched junction nucleotides: 8. The length of the CDR3 is 13 residues. The CDR3 coding sequence is TGCGCCAGCCGGGAACAGGGGCGGGAGACCCAGTACTTC. As protein: CASREQGRETQYF.

This chain joins TRBV5-1 and TRBJ2-7; D might be TRBD2 (7 bases). V shed 0 bases and J shed 1 base, with 11 bases lying between them. This CDR3 is built from 15 residues. Germline V gene data show CDR1 as SGHRS and CDR2 as YFSETQ. CDR3: CASSLAGGKSYEQYF. In DNA, the CDR3 is TGCGCCAGCAGCTTGGCGGGGGGCAAGTCCTACGAGCAGTACTTC.

This clonotype was detected a few times. The CDR3 DNA follows: TGTGCCAGCAGTTCACTAGCGGGAGGGCCCCGGGAAGAGCAGTTCTTC. Amino acids: CASSSLAGGPREEQFF. The V and J genes are TRBV7-2 and TRBJ2-1; TRBD2 matches at 13 bases. The CDR3 covers 16 residues. The V gene end was trimmed by 6 bases and the J gene end by 10 bases; junction bases not matched to a gene: 12. Germline CDR1 is SGHTA and CDR2 is FQGNSA.

This clonotype was seen at least ten times. The chain links TRBV27 to TRBJ2-5; perhaps TRBD1 as D (5 bases). Trimming removed 4 bases from V and 2 bases from J, with 14 bases in between. This CDR3 is built from 15 residues. Germline CDR1 reads MNHEY; CDR2 reads SMNVEV (reference sequence). For the CDR3, the DNA is TGTGCCAGCAGTTCGACCCGACAGTTACAAGAGACCCAGTACTTC. As protein: CASSSTRQLQETQYF.

The chain employs TRBV4-2 and TRBJ1-1, with D perhaps TRBD1 (6 bases). There are 14 residues in the CDR3. The germline V and J ends were trimmed by 0 bases and 10 bases, with 15 bases remaining between them. Germline loops: CDR1 LGHNA, CDR2 YNFKEQ. The CDR3 sequence is CASSQEPGAGGAFF. The CDR3 DNA follows: TGTGCCAGCAGCCAAGAACCGGGGGCCGGCGGAGCTTTCTTT.

This clonotype was counted many times. The chain employs TRBV12-3 or TRBV12-4 and TRBJ1-3; D perhaps matches TRBD1 (6 bases). Trimming stripped 6 bases from V and 0 bases from J, with 15 bases between. The CDR3 length is 16 residues. The CDR3 loop is CASRLWTASSGNTIYF. CDR3 coding DNA: TGTGCCAGCAGGCTATGGACAGCGTCCTCTGGAAACACCATATATTTT.

As DNA, the CDR3 is TGCGCCAGCAGCCCTAAGGGGGGGGCCCTTGTCTATTCACCCCTCCACTTT. It codes for CASSPKGGALVYSPLHF. The chain has TRBV4-3 and TRBJ1-6, with D tentatively TRBD1 (6 bases). Trimming cost V 4 bases and J 8 bases, with 21 bases left between them. The CDR3 loop spans 17 amino acids. The germline CDR1 and CDR2 sequences are LGHNA and YSLEER.

This clonotype was picked up a small number of times. V is TRBV10-2 and J is TRBJ1-1; 7 bases fit TRBD1. Trimming removed 7 bases from V and 4 bases from J; junction bases left unmatched: 6. The CDR3 consists of 13 residues. Germline V gene data show CDR1 as WSHSY and CDR2 as SAAADI. The CDR3 loop is CASTPQGGTEAFF. CDR3 in DNA: TGCGCCAGCACCCCCCAGGGGGGCACTGAAGCTTTCTTT.

This clonotype came up many times. The V gene is TRBV27, the J gene TRBJ2-5; D may be TRBD1 or TRBD2 (5 bases each). V lost 5 bases, J lost 7 bases, and 20 bases lay in between. CDR1 is MNHEY and CDR2 is SMNVEV in the germline V gene (reference sequence). This CDR3 contains 15 residues. DNA of the CDR3: TGTGCCAGCAGTCCCCCGGGACCGGAGATAGGGACCCAGTACTTC. The encoded protein is CASSPPGPEIGTQYF.

V is TRBV5-1 and J is TRBJ1-1; a possible D gene is TRBD1 (5 bases). This CDR3 comprises 14 residues. Germline assignment: CDR1 SGHRS and CDR2 YFSETQ. V was clipped by 2 bases and J by 1 base, with 9 bases between them. CDR3 in amino acids: CASSFQGENTEAFF. CDR3 bases: TGCGCCAGCAGCTTTCAGGGAGAGAACACTGAAGCTTTCTTT.